One and the same sample provided the 10 T cell receptor beta chains below, sequenced in a study of T cell responses to AZD1222 COVID-19 vaccine. Produced via immunoSEQ multiplex PCR; TCRdb's table is partial and in-frame only. Here the sample spans about 120,000 clones, 81% being singletons. The specimen was peripheral blood, collected on day 0 of AZD1222 vaccination. Receptor source: an adult in good health.

The CDR3 loop is CASSPGVEKLFF. As DNA, the CDR3 is TGTGCCAGCAGCCCAGGGGTTGAAAAACTGTTTTTT. V usage is TRBV7-6 and J usage is TRBJ1-4, with D maybe TRBD1 (6 bases). Germline V lookup: CDR1 SGHVS, CDR2 FNYEAQ. V lost 5 bases to trimming and J lost 7 bases, with 8 bases between them. The CDR3 extends over 12 amino acids. Full variable domain (remainder filled in from reference TRBV7-6 and TRBJ1-4): GAGVSQSPRYKVTKRGQDVALRCDPISGHVSLYWYRQALGQGPEFLTYFNYEAQQDKSGLPNDRFSAERPEGSISTLTIQRTEQRDSAMYRCASSPGVEKLFFGSGTQLSVL.

The chain has TRBV6-4 and TRBJ2-1, with D perhaps matching TRBD1 (6 bases). The CDR3 sequence is 14 residues long. Trimming cost V 3 bases and J 6 bases, with 12 bases left between them. The V gene's germline CDR1 is MRHNA and CDR2 SNTAGT. The CDR3 DNA is TGTGCCAGCAGTGATGGGAACAGGGTCAATGAGCAGTTCTTC. Its protein product is CASSDGNRVNEQFF.

The DNA of the CDR3 is TGTGCCAGCTCACCTTATTCGGGGGCGGGGTTCTTC. Protein product: CASSPYSGAGFF. The chain couples TRBV18 to TRBJ2-1; tentatively, D is TRBD1 or TRBD2 (6 bases each). The CDR3 runs 12 residues. Trimming shortened V by 3 bases and J by 15 bases, and 15 bases separated the two germline ends. Per the germline V gene, CDR1 is KGHSH and CDR2 is LQKENI.

This chain joins TRBV3-1 (or the pseudogene TRBV3-2) and TRBJ2-1, with 9 bases aligning to TRBD2. Germline V gene lookup returns CDR1 LGHDT and CDR2 YNNKEL (reference sequence). The V gene end was trimmed by 4 bases and the J gene end by 3 bases; junction bases not matched to a gene: 4. There are 15 residues in the CDR3. CDR3 nucleotides: TGTGCCAGCAGCCTCGTGCGGGAGGGCTACAATGAGCAGTTCTTC. Its translation: CASSLVREGYNEQFF.

The rearrangement joins TRBV5-6 to TRBJ2-7, with D perhaps TRBD2 (5 bases). Germline CDR1 SGHDT, CDR2 YYEEEE. The V and J ends lost 0 bases and 0 bases respectively, with 13 bases between them. CDR3 length: 16 amino acids. The CDR3 DNA reads as TGTGCCAGCAGCTTGGATGACGGGATATTCTCCTACGAGCAGTACTTC. It specifies CASSLDDGIFSYEQYF.

The V call is TRBV5-4, the J call TRBJ1-1; the match to TRBD1 covers 7 bases. The V gene end was trimmed by 0 bases and the J gene end by 3 bases; junction bases not matched to a gene: 8. CDR1 and CDR2 from the germline V gene are SGHNT and YYREEE (reference sequence). The CDR3 covers 16 residues. CDR3 nucleotide sequence: TGTGCCAGCAGCTTGGACAGGGGCCGGTGGGACACTGAAGCTTTCTTT. Encoded protein: CASSLDRGRWDTEAFF.

V usage is TRBV2 and J usage is TRBJ1-5; the match to TRBD1 covers 8 bases. The junction had 1 base not matched to a gene; V was cut back by 5 bases and J by 4 bases. Germline CDR1 and CDR2: SNHLY and FYNNEI. The CDR3 is 13 residues long. In DNA form, the CDR3 reads TGTGCCAGCAGTCGGGACAGGAATCAGCCCCAGCATTTT. Translation gives CASSRDRNQPQHF.

This chain connects TRBV5-8 to TRBJ1-5; possibly TRBD1 for D (6 bases). This CDR3 has 14 amino acids. Germline CDR1 SGHTS, CDR2 YDEGEE. V lost 4 bases and J 4 bases, leaving 12 bases between the germline ends. The CDR3 here is CASSHGQLNQPQHF. CDR3 DNA: TGTGCCAGCAGCCATGGACAGCTGAATCAGCCCCAGCATTTT.

V and J are TRBV5-1 and TRBJ1-3, with D maybe TRBD1 (5 bases). This CDR3 spans 14 amino acids. Germline CDR1 reads SGHRS; CDR2 reads YFSETQ. V was shortened by 4 bases and J by 2 bases, with 10 bases between the two germline ends. CDR3 sequence (DNA): TGCGCCAGCAGCCCTGGACATACTGGAAACACCATATATTTT. Translation: CASSPGHTGNTIYF.

CDR3 amino acids: CASSRNDRGGLSNYGYTF. The CDR3 DNA reads as TGTGCCAGCAGTAGGAACGACAGGGGGGGCCTATCTAACTATGGCTACACCTTC. The chain links TRBV6-2 or TRBV6-3 to TRBJ1-2, with 9 bases fitting TRBD1. Germline CDR1 MNHEY, CDR2 SVGEGT. J was trimmed by 0 bases and V by 5 bases; bases with no gene match: 13. The CDR3 is made up of 18 amino acids.